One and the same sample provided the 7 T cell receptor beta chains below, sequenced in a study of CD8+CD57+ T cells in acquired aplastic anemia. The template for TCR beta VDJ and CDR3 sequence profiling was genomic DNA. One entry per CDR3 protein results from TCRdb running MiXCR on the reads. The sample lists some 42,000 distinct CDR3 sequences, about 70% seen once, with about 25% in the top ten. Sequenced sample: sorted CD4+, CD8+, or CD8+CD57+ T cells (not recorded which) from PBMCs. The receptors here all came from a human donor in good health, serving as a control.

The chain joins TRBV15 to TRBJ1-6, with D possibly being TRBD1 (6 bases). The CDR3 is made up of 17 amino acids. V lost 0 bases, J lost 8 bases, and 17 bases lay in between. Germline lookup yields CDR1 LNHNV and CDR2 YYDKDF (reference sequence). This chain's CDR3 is CATSRDSFETGYSPLHF. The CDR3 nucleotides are TGTGCCACCAGCAGAGATAGTTTCGAGACAGGTTATTCACCCCTCCACTTT.

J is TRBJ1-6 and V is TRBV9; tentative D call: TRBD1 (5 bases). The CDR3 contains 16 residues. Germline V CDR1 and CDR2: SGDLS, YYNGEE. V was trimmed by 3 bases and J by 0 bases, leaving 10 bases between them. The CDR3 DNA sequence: TGTGCCAGCAGCGCCGACAGCGCCTCCTATAATTCACCCCTCCACTTT. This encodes CASSADSASYNSPLHF.

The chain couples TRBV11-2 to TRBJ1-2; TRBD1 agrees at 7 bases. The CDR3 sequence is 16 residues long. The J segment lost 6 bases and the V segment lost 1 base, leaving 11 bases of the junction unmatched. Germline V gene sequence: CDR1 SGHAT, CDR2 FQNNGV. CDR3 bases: TGTGCCAGCAGCTTAGGGACAGGCTTCGTTCGCGATGGCTACACCTTC. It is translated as CASSLGTGFVRDGYTF.

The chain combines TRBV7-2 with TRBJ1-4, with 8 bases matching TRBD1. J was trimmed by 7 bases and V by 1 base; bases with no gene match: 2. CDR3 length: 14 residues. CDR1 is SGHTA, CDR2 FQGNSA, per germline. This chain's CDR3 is CASSLGDRTEKLFF. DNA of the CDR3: TGTGCCAGCAGCTTAGGGGACAGGACTGAAAAACTGTTTTTT. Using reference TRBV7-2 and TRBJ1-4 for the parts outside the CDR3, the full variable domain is GAGVSQSPSNKVTEKGKDVELRCDPISGHTALYWYRQSLGQGLEFLIYFQGNSAPDKSGLPSDRFSAERTGGSVSTLTIQRTQQEDSAVYLCASSLGDRTEKLFFGSGTQLSVL.

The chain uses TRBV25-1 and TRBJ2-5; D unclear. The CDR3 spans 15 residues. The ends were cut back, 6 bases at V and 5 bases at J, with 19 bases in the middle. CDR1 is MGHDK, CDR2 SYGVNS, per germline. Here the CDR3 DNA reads TGTGCCAGCAGCTTAGAGAGGAGTTCCGGGGAGACCCAGTACTTC. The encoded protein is CASSLERSSGETQYF.

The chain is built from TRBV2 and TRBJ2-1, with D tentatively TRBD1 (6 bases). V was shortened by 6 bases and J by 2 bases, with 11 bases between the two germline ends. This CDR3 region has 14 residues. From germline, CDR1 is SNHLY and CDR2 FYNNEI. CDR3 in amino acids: CASRTDRTYNEQFF. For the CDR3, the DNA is TGTGCCAGCAGGACAGACAGGACCTACAATGAGCAGTTCTTC. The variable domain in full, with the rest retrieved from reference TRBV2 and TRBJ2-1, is EPEVTQTPSHQVTQMGQEVILRCVPISNHLYFYWYRQILGQKVEFLVSFYNNEISEKSEIFDDQFSVERPDGSNFTLKIRSTKLEDSAMYFCASRTDRTYNEQFFGPGTRLTVL.

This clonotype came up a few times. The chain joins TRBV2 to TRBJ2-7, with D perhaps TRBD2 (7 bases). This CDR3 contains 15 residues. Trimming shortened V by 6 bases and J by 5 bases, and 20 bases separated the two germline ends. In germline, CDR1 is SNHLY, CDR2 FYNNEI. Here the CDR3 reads CASSVGGVSYHEQYF. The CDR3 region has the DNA TGTGCCAGCAGCGTAGGGGGGGTATCGTACCACGAGCAGTACTTC.